The entry that follows covers one T cell receptor (beta chain) sequence. The target antigen is unknown. Trimming removed 7 bases at V and 2 bases at J, with 12 bases between. Germline CDR1 reads MNHEY; CDR2 reads SVGAGI. The CDR3 totals 13 residues. PCR involved 60 Vbeta and 13 Jbeta primers. Repertoires were generated with immunoSEQ multiplex PCR, while TCRdb's copy carries only in-frame clones and drops some. The sample shows roughly 120,000 clones, and around 3.6% sits with its ten largest clones. Healthy donors of bone marrow made up the group. These data originate in a study of cytomegalovirus exposure and HLA in healthy donors. Study results and limitations: In vitro confirmation showed three CMV-associated chains to be CMV antigen specific. In an earlier analysis, most TCR beta V segments were productive about 87% or about 30% of the time.

Sequences were obtained from PBMCs. This clonotype was obtained from a man younger than 30 in good health and CMV-seronegative. V is TRBV6-5 and J is TRBJ2-7; the D gene is possibly TRBD1 (6 bases). The CDR3 DNA is TGTGCCAGCAAAAAAGGACAGCCCTACGAGCAGTACTTC. It yields the protein CASKKGQPYEQYF.